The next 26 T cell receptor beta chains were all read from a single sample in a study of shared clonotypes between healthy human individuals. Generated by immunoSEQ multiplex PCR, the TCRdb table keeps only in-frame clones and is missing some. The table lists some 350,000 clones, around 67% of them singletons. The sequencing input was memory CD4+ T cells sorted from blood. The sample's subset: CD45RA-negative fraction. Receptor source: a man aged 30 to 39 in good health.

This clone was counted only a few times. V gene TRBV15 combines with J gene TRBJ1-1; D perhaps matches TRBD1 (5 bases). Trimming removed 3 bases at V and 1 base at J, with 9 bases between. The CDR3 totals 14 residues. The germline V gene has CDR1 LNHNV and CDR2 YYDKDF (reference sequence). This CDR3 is CATSRGGTNTEAFF. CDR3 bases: TGTGCCACCAGCAGGGGGGGGACGAACACTGAAGCTTTCTTT. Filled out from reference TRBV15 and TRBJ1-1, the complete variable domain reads DAMVIQNPRYQVTQFGKPVTLSCSQTLNHNVMYWYQQKSSQAPKLLFHYYDKDFNNEADTPDNFQSRRPNTSFCFLDIRSPGLGDTAMYLCATSRGGTNTEAFFGQGTRLTVV.

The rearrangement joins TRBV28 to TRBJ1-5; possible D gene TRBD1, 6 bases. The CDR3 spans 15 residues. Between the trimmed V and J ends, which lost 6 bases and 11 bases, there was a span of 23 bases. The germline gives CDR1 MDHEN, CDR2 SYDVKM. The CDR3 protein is CASRPPGAPGMTQHF. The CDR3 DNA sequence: TGTGCCAGCAGACCCCCAGGGGCCCCGGGGATGACCCAGCATTTT.

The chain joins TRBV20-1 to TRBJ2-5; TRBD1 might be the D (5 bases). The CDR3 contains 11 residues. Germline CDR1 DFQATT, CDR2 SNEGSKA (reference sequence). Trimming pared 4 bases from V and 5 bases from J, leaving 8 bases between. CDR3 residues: CSATRGETQYF. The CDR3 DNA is TGCAGTGCTACTAGGGGCGAGACCCAGTACTTC.

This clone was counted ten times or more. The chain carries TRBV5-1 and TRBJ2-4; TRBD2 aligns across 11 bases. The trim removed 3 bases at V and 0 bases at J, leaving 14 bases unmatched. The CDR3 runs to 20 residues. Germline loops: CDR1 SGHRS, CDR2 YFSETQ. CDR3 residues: CASSSEALAGGPGAKNIQYF. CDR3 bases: TGCGCCAGCAGCTCCGAAGCCTTAGCGGGAGGGCCCGGAGCCAAAAACATTCAGTACTTC.

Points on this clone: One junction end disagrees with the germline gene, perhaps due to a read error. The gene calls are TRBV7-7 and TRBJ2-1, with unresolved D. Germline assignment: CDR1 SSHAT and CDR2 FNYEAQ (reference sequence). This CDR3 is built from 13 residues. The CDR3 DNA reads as TGTGCTAGCAGCTTAGACTTCGGGCATGAGCAGTTCTTC. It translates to CASSLDFGHEQFF. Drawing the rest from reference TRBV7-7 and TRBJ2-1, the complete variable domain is GAGVSQSPRYKVTKRGQDVTLRCDPISSHATLYWYQQALGQGPEFLTYFNYEAQPDKSGLPSDRFSAERPEGSISTLTIQRTEQRDSAMYRCASSLDFGHEQFFGPGTRLTVL.

The CDR3 DNA reads TGCGCCAGCAGCTTGGACGGGACAGGGGGCTCGCAGCCCCAGCATTTT. It codes for CASSLDGTGGSQPQHF. The rearrangement joins TRBV5-1 to TRBJ1-5; TRBD1 agrees at 12 bases. The CDR3 is made up of 16 amino acids. Losses at the gene ends were 0 bases for V and 7 bases for J; bases not matched to a gene: 5. Germline loops: CDR1 SGHRS, CDR2 YFSETQ.

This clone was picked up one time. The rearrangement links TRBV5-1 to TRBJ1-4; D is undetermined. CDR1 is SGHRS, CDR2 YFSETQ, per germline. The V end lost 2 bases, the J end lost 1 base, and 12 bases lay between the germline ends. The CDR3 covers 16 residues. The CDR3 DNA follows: TGCGCCAGCAGCTTAGGACTGAGCGTAACTAATGAAAAACTGTTTTTT. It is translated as CASSLGLSVTNEKLFF.

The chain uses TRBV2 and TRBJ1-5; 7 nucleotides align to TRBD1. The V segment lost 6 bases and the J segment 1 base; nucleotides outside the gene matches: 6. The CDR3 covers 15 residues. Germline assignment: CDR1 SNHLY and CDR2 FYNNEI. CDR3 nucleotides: TGTGCCAGCAGGGGGGGGACAGTCAGCAATCAGCCCCAGCATTTT. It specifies CASRGGTVSNQPQHF. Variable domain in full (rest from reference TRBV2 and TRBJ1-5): EPEVTQTPSHQVTQMGQEVILRCVPISNHLYFYWYRQILGQKVEFLVSFYNNEISEKSEIFDDQFSVERPDGSNFTLKIRSTKLEDSAMYFCASRGGTVSNQPQHFGDGTRLSIL.

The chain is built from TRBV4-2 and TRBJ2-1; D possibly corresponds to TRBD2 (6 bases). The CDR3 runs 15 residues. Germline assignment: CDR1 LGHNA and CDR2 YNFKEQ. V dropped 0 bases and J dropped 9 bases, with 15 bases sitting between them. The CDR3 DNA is TGTGCCAGCAGCCAAGAATCTTTGCGGGGTGGTGAGCAGTTCTTC. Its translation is CASSQESLRGGEQFF.

The CDR3 loop reads CASSDRAVSEKLFF. Here the CDR3 DNA reads TGTGCCAGCAGTGACAGGGCCGTTTCGGAAAAACTGTTTTTT. The chain recombines TRBV6-1 with TRBJ1-4, with D maybe TRBD1 (5 bases). The CDR3 is 14 amino acids. The germline V gene encodes CDR1 MNHNS and CDR2 SASEGT. Between the trimmed V and J ends, which lost 3 bases and 8 bases, there was a span of 13 bases.

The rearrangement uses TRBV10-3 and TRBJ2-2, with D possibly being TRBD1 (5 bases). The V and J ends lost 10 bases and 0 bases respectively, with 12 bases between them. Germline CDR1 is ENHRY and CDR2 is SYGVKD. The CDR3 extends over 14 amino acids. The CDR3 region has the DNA TGTGCCACCTCCCAGGGTGCGAACACCGGGGAGCTGTTTTTT. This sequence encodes CATSQGANTGELFF.

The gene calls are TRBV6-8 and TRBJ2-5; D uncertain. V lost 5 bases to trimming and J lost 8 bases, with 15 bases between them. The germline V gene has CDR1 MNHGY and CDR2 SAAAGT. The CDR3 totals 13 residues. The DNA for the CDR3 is TGTGCCAGCAGTCCCACCTCCGACGGAACCCAGTACTTC. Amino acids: CASSPTSDGTQYF.

The CDR3 nucleotides read TGTGCCAGCAGCCCCCCCCACCGAGAGACCCAGTACTTC. Translated: CASSPPHRETQYF. The gene calls are TRBV7-9 and TRBJ2-5; D is undetermined. Deletions cut 5 bases from V and 4 bases from J, with 11 bases between. Germline lookup yields CDR1 SEHNR and CDR2 FQNEAQ (reference sequence). This CDR3 is 13 amino acids long.

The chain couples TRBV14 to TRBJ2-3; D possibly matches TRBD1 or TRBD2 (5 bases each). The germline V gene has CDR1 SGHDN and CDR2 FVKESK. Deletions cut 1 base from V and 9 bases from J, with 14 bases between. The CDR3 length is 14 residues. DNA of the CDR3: TGTGCCAGCAGCCAAGTCGGGGCAGCTGGAACGCAGTATTTT. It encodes CASSQVGAAGTQYF.

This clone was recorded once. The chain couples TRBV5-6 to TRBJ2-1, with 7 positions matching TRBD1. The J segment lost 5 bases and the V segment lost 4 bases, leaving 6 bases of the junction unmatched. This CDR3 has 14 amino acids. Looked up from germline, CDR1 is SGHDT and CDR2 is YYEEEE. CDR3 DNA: TGTGCCAGCAGCATTGGGACAGTAAACAATGAGCAGTTCTTC. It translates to CASSIGTVNNEQFF.

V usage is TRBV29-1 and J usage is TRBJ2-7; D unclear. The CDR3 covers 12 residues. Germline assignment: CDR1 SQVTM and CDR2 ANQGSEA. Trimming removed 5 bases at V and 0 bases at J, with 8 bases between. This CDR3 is CSVIKSSYEQYF. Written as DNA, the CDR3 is TGCAGCGTTATTAAGAGCTCCTACGAGCAGTACTTC.

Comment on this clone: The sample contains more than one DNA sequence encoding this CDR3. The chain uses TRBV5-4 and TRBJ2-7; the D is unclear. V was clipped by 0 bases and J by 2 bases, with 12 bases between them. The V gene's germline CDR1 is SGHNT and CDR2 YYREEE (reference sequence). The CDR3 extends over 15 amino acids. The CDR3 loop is CASSLGLGVTYEQYF. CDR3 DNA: TGTGCCAGCAGCTTGGGGCTGGGCGTAACCTACGAGCAGTACTTC.

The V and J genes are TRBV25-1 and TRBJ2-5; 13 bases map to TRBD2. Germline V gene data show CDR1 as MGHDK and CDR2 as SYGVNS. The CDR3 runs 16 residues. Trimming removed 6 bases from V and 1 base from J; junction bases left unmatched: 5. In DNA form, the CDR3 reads TGTGCCAGCAGCTCCGGACTAGCGGGAGCCCAAGAGACCCAGTACTTC. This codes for CASSSGLAGAQETQYF.

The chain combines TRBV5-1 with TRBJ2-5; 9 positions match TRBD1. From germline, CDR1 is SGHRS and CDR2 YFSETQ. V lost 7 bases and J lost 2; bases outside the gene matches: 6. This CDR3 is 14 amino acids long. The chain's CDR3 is CASSGQGPQETQYF. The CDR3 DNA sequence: TGCGCCAGCTCCGGACAGGGGCCACAAGAGACCCAGTACTTC.

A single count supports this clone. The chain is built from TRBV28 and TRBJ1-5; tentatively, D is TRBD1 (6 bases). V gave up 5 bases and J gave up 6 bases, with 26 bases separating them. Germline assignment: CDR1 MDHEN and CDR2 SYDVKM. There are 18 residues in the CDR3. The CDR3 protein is CASSQKLGVGRGSQPQHF. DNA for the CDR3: TGTGCCAGCAGTCAAAAGCTGGGGGTGGGCAGGGGAAGTCAGCCCCAGCATTTT.

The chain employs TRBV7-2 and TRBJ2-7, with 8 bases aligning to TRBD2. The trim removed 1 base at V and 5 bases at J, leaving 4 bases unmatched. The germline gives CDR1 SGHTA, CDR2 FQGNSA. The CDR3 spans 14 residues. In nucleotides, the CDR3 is TGTGCCAGCAGCTTAGGTAGCGGGATTGACGAGCAGTACTTC. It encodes CASSLGSGIDEQYF.

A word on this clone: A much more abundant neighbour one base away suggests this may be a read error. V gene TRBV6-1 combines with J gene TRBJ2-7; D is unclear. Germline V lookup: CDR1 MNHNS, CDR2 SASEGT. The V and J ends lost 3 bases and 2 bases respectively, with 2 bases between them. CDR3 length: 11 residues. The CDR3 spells CASSDPYEQYF. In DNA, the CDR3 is TGTGCCAGCAGTGACCCCTACGAGCAGTACTTC.

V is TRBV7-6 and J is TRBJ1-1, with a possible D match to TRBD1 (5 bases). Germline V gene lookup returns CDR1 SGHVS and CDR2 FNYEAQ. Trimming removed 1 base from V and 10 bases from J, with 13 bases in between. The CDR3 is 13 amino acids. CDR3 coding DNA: TGTGCCAGCAGCTTAGGGAGGGGAAGAGGAGCTTTCTTT. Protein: CASSLGRGRGAFF. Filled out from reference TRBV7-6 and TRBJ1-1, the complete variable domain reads GAGVSQSPRYKVTKRGQDVALRCDPISGHVSLYWYRQALGQGPEFLTYFNYEAQQDKSGLPNDRFSAERPEGSISTLTIQRTEQRDSAMYRCASSLGRGRGAFFGQGTRLTVV.

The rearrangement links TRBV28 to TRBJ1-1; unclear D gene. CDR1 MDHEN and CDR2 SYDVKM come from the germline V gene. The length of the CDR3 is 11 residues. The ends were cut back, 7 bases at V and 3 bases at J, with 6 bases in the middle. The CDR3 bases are TGTGCCAGCATTATGTACACTGAAGCTTTCTTT. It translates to CASIMYTEAFF.

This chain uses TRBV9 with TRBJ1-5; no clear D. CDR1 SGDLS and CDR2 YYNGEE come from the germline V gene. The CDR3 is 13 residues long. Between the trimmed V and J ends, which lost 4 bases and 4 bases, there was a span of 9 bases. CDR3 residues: CASSFSSNQPQHF. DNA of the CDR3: TGTGCCAGCAGCTTTTCTTCGAATCAGCCCCAGCATTTT.

The CDR3 region is CASRELPNEQFF. In DNA, the CDR3 is TGCGCCAGCAGGGAGCTTCCAAATGAGCAGTTCTTC. J is TRBJ2-1 and V is TRBV5-1, with D hard to call. The V end lost 5 bases, the J end lost 7 bases, and 10 bases lay between the germline ends. CDR1 and CDR2 (germline): SGHRS, YFSETQ. CDR3 length: 12 residues.